This TCR beta chain was sequenced for a study of blood T cell repertoires in COVID-19. Germline V CDR1 and CDR2: MNHEY, SMNVEV (reference sequence). Trimming pared 8 bases from V and 7 bases from J, leaving 17 bases between. CDR3 length: 13 amino acids. In the authors' methods: Amplification from reference gene primers served as the basis for estimated nucleated cell counts. Some clones are missing from TCRdb's copy, which holds only in-frame ones; the method was immunoSEQ multiplex PCR. V, J and clone size reflect that table, while D and trimming were determined from the DNA. Of a few hundred thousand clones listed, more than 75% are singletons.

The V call is TRBV27, the J call TRBJ1-2; D might be TRBD1 (6 bases). This sequence was found in a woman aged 18-29 years who had recovered from COVID-19. The sequencing input was PBMCs or T cells enriched from blood (not recorded which). CDR3 DNA: TGTGCCAGCGGGCGGACAGAATTGGGTGGCTACACCTTC. It encodes CASGRTELGGYTF.